These 18 T cell receptor beta chains share one sample of origin, sequenced in a study of blood T cell repertoires in COVID-19. Some clones are missing from TCRdb's copy, which holds only in-frame ones; the method was immunoSEQ multiplex PCR. The sample lists hundreds of thousands of clones; around 87% were seen once. The material sequenced was peripheral blood. These receptor sequences come from a woman in her thirties or forties with COVID-19, enrolled during active disease.

Turning to this clone: Other nucleotide sequences in the sample specify the same CDR3. The V gene is TRBV10-3, the J gene TRBJ1-5, with 8 bases aligning to TRBD1. Trimming took 3 bases from V and 8 from J; bases not matched to a gene: 0. The CDR3 sequence is 12 residues long. The germline gives CDR1 ENHRY, CDR2 SYGVKD. CDR3 DNA: TGTGCCATCAGTGAACAGGGGGAGCCCCAGCATTTT. Translated, it gives CAISEQGEPQHF.

The rearrangement links TRBV4-3 to TRBJ2-3; TRBD1 matches at 9 bases. The V segment lost 3 bases and the J segment 2 bases; nucleotides outside the gene matches: 6. The CDR3 has 16 amino acids. Germline assignment: CDR1 LGHNA and CDR2 YSLEER. The DNA for the CDR3 is TGCGCCAGCAGCCATCGGGGACAGGGAAACACAGATACGCAGTATTTT. Encoded protein: CASSHRGQGNTDTQYF.

This chain links TRBV9 with TRBJ1-1; 7 bases align to TRBD1. This CDR3 region has 14 residues. The V gene end was trimmed by 1 base and the J gene end by 5 bases; junction bases not matched to a gene: 5. Germline V gene data show CDR1 as SGDLS and CDR2 as YYNGEE. The CDR3 DNA sequence: TGTGCCAGCAGCGTAACAGGGGTGAGAACTGAAGCTTTCTTT. Translating gives CASSVTGVRTEAFF. The entire variable domain, with the rest obtained from reference TRBV9 and TRBJ1-1, is as follows: DSGVTQTPKHLITATGQRVTLRCSPRSGDLSVYWYQQSLDQGLQFLIQYYNGEERAKGNILERFSAQQFPDLHSELNLSSLELGDSALYFCASSVTGVRTEAFFGQGTRLTVV.

The chain combines TRBV6-2 or TRBV6-3 with TRBJ2-2; possibly TRBD2 for D (6 bases). Between the trimmed V and J ends, which lost 5 bases and 4 bases, there was a span of 11 bases. Germline CDR1 reads MNHEY; CDR2 reads SVGEGT. This CDR3 is 14 amino acids long. CDR3 nucleotide sequence: TGTGCCAGCAGTCCCTTGACTAGCACCGGGGAGCTGTTTTTT. This translates into CASSPLTSTGELFF.

This clone came up once. V gene TRBV6-2 or TRBV6-3 combines with J gene TRBJ2-4; weak D call: TRBD1 (6 bases). CDR1 MNHEY and CDR2 SVGEGT come from the germline V gene. With 1 base removed from V and 0 bases from J, the gap between germline ends came to 10 bases. The CDR3 length is 16 residues. The chain's CDR3 is CASSYWAGAAKNIQYF. In nucleotides, the CDR3 is TGTGCCAGCAGTTACTGGGCAGGGGCAGCCAAAAACATTCAGTACTTC.

The V and J genes are TRBV27 and TRBJ1-3; D is undetermined. The V gene lost 2 bases and the J gene lost 5 bases, with 13 bases spanning the gap. The CDR3 runs 15 residues. Germline V gene sequence: CDR1 MNHEY, CDR2 SMNVEV (reference sequence). The CDR3 bases are TGTGCCAGCAGTTTAAGGCGAACAGCTCGAAACACCATATATTTT. Translating gives CASSLRRTARNTIYF.

The chain combines TRBV19 with TRBJ1-6; weak D call: TRBD1 (6 bases). This CDR3 spans 14 amino acids. Germline values: CDR1 LNHDA, CDR2 SQIVND (reference sequence). The V gene lost 9 bases and the J gene lost 5 bases, with 14 bases spanning the gap. The CDR3 DNA reads as TGTGCCAGCCGACGGACAGCTGATAATTCACCCCTCCACTTT. Translation: CASRRTADNSPLHF.

This clone came up once. V is TRBV5-1 and J is TRBJ1-2, with 7 bases lining up with TRBD1. Germline assignment: CDR1 SGHRS and CDR2 YFSETQ. CDR3 length: 15 amino acids. Unmatched junction bases numbered 5, after V lost 0 bases and J lost 3 bases. CDR3 nucleotides: TGCGCCAGCAGCTTGGATGAGGGGGCGTACTATGGCTACACCTTC. This encodes CASSLDEGAYYGYTF.

This rearrangement joins TRBV18 to TRBJ2-2; 9 bases are a match to TRBD1. This CDR3 comprises 15 residues. The V and J ends lost 5 bases and 3 bases, in that order; junction bases with no gene match: 4. CDR1 is KGHSH, CDR2 LQKENI, per germline. This CDR3 reads CASSSGQGYTGELFF. The CDR3 DNA sequence: TGTGCCAGCTCATCGGGACAGGGTTACACCGGGGAGCTGTTTTTT.

The chain has TRBV3-1 (or the pseudogene TRBV3-2) and TRBJ2-7, with TRBD1 matching 8 bases. After removal of 4 bases from V and 3 bases from J, the junction contained 2 bases not matched to a gene. The CDR3 totals 13 residues. Germline V gene sequence: CDR1 LGHDT, CDR2 YNNKEL (reference sequence). The CDR3 loop is CASSPGQGYEQYF. CDR3 DNA: TGTGCCAGCAGCCCAGGACAGGGCTACGAGCAGTACTTC.

This chain uses TRBV27 with TRBJ1-1; D call uncertain. V was cut by 2 bases and J by 0 bases, with 10 bases left in between. From germline, CDR1 is MNHEY and CDR2 SMNVEV (reference sequence). The CDR3 extends over 15 amino acids. In nucleotides, the CDR3 is TGTGCCAGCAGTTTAACCCCAACTTTGAACACTGAAGCTTTCTTT. Encoded protein: CASSLTPTLNTEAFF.

CDR3 nucleotides: TGTGCCAGCAGTACGTGGGGGGGTGGGCTGGGCGAGCAGTACTTC. Protein: CASSTWGGGLGEQYF. The V call is TRBV27, the J call TRBJ2-7; 7 bases are shared with TRBD2. The CDR3 is made up of 15 amino acids. Germline V CDR1 and CDR2: MNHEY, SMNVEV (reference sequence). The V and J ends lost 5 bases and 6 bases, in that order; junction bases with no gene match: 13.

V gene TRBV6-6 combines with J gene TRBJ2-7; 11 nucleotides agree with TRBD2. The CDR3 sequence is 15 residues long. V gave up 6 bases and J gave up 0 bases; unmatched junction bases: 4. Per germline, CDR1 MNHNY and CDR2 SVGAGI (reference sequence). The CDR3 nucleotides are TGTGCCAGCAGCGCGACTAGCGGGATCTCCTACGAGCAGTACTTC. This sequence encodes CASSATSGISYEQYF.

A few counts support this clone. This sequence joins TRBV5-1 and TRBJ2-2; D unresolved. With 4 bases removed from V and 7 bases from J, the gap between germline ends came to 5 bases. The germline gives CDR1 SGHRS, CDR2 YFSETQ. The CDR3 is 11 residues long. The CDR3 nucleotides read TGCGCCAGCAGCATTATCGGGGAGCTGTTTTTT. This encodes CASSIIGELFF. The full variable domain, completed using reference TRBV5-1 and TRBJ2-2, is KAGVTQTPRYLIKTRGQQVTLSCSPISGHRSVSWYQQTPGQGLQFLFEYFSETQRNKGNFPGRFSGRQFSNSRSEMNVSTLELGDSALYLCASSIIGELFFGEGSRLTVL.

This chain uses TRBV19 with TRBJ1-5; TRBD1 aligns across 10 bases. Germline V CDR1 and CDR2: LNHDA, SQIVND (reference sequence). This CDR3 comprises 15 residues. Trimming at V came to 3 bases and at J to 9 bases, leaving 8 bases not matched to a gene. CDR3 amino acids: CASSIDRGPYWPQHF. DNA for the CDR3: TGTGCCAGTAGTATTGACAGGGGGCCCTATTGGCCCCAGCATTTT.

The V and J genes are TRBV28 and TRBJ1-6; D may be TRBD1 (6 bases). V was clipped by 6 bases and J by 11 bases, with 17 bases between them. The CDR3 spans 14 residues. CDR1 is MDHEN and CDR2 is SYDVKM in the germline V gene. CDR3 coding DNA: TGTGCCAGCAGCTTTAGGGGGATCTCCACACCCCTCCACTTT. Translation: CASSFRGISTPLHF.

V usage is TRBV29-1 and J usage is TRBJ1-5; TRBD1 matches at 10 bases. There are 14 residues in the CDR3. V dropped 4 bases and J dropped 4; count of bases not matched to a gene: 4. The V gene's germline CDR1 is SQVTM and CDR2 ANQGSEA. CDR3 in amino acids: CSVGWDRGNQPQHF. For the CDR3, the DNA is TGCAGCGTTGGATGGGACAGGGGTAATCAGCCCCAGCATTTT.

This chain joins TRBV7-2 and TRBJ1-1; D may be TRBD1 (6 bases). Looked up from germline, CDR1 is SGHTA and CDR2 is FQGNSA. Trimming pared 5 bases from V and 7 bases from J, leaving 11 bases between. There are 12 residues in the CDR3. The chain's CDR3 is CASSPGHLEAFF. DNA of the CDR3: TGTGCCAGCAGCCCGGGACACCTTGAAGCTTTCTTT.